The clone carrying this TCR beta chain was seen more than once but under ten times. TCRdb re-derived calls from the RT-PCR reads in MiXCR, one entry per CDR3 protein. The profile shows more than 550,000 distinct CDR3 sequences, about 14% of them singletons. The CDR3 has 15 amino acids. Germline V gene lookup returns CDR1 SGHRS and CDR2 YFSETQ. V dropped 1 base and J dropped 1 base, with 11 bases sitting between them. This sequence was found in a female donor in good health, serving as a healthy control. The source material was memory CD4+ T cells from blood. V and J are TRBV5-1 and TRBJ1-1; D is unclear. The CDR3: CASSLWAGENTEAFF. CDR3 sequence (DNA): TGCGCCAGCAGCTTGTGGGCCGGAGAGAACACTGAAGCTTTCTTT.